This T cell receptor beta chain was profiled in a study of cytomegalovirus exposure and HLA in healthy donors (dated by TCRdb to about 2017). Describing the broader study: According to a later analysis, one platform produced both the roughly 120 validation repertoires and the 666 repertoires of the first cohort. To predict cytomegalovirus infection status, the study combined high-throughput TCR immunosequencing, statistical association of individual TCRs with disease status, and machine learning. The study was designed to test whether signatures of past pathogen exposure could be identified by cataloging public T cell receptors. Along with the roughly 700-subject first cohort, a separate validation cohort of 120 different subjects was used. General conclusions and limits of the study: In the study, around 150 TCR beta chains were listed as associated with cytomegalovirus. While some public TCRs were present in many individuals, most TCR sequences turned up only very rarely across donors. The validation cohort had no HLA typing available for a later analysis, so co-occurrence within that cohort was assessed over all 120 or so repertoires. In a later analysis, TCRs clustered in the first cohort were found to also tend to co-occur in the 120 or so validation repertoires, with approximately 95% of cluster scores above 0. The authors suggested that the approach could potentially be extended to other disease states and immunological phenotypes. In vitro tests confirmed that a few of the cytomegalovirus-associated TCR beta chains recognize cytomegalovirus antigens. The classifier was reported to diagnose cytomegalovirus status with high specificity and sensitivity in both the original and validation cohorts.

Library prep was done by the immunoSEQ multiplex PCR assay. The authors processed their data as follows. A statistical classification framework was developed to diagnose cytomegalovirus status using the catalog of TCR beta chain sequences. This immuneACCESS table, as held by TCRdb, lists in-frame sequences with V and J called but not all clones. Of the missing ones, under half trace to an unresolved V gene in checked studies; the others have no known cause. V, J and clone size were drawn from that table, and D and trimming were deduced from the DNA. The sample yields a few hundred thousand clones; around 90% were counted once. The biggest ten clones account for less than 0.4% of the sample. In regard to this clone: Its antigen is currently not known. Per-base quality was not reported, and no clone a single base away is much larger than it.

Donors formed part of the validation cohort, which comprised 120 subjects and was distinct from the first cohort of under 800 subjects. This receptor was obtained from a woman aged 18-29 years in good health and CMV-seronegative. The sample comprised PBMCs.

The CDR3 is CASSKEDRGGEQFF. The DNA sequence reads TGTGCCAGCAGCAAAGAGGACAGGGGCGGTGAGCAGTTCTTC. The chain couples TRBV21-1 to TRBJ2-1; no check of the table's D call, TRBD1, against the DNA was made. TRBV21-1 is termed a pseudogene. CDR3 length: 14 amino acids, cysteine to phenylalanine. Left in the record is the CDR3 DNA by itself, 42 bases read in frame from the first base.